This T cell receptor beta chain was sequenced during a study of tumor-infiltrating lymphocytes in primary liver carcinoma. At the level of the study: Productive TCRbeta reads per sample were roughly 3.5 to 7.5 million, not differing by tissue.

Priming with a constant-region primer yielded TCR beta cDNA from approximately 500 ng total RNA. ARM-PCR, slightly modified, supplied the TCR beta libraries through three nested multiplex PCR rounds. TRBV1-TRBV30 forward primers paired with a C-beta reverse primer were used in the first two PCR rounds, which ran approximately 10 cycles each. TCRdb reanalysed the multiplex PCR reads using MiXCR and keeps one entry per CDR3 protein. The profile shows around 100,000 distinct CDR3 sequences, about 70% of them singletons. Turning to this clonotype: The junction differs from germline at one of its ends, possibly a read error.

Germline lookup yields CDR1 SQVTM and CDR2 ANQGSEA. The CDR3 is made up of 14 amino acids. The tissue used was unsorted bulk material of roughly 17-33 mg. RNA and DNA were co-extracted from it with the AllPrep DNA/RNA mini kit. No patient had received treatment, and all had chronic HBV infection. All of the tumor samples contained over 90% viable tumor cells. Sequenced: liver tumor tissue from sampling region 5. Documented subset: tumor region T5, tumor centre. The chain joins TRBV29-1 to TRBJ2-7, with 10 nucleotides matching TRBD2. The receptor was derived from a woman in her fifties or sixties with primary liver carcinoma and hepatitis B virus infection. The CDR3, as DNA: TGCAGCGCTGAACTGCCTAGCGGGAGTGGTAAGCAGTACTTC. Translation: CSAELPSGSGKQYF.